This is a list of T cell receptor beta chains from one sample in a study of regulatory T cells in long-lasting Graves disease. TCRdb itself ran the multiplex PCR reads through MiXCR, one entry per CDR3 protein. The data show about 560,000 distinct CDR3 sequences, about 16% seen once. These data are also associated with another study on T cells in Graves' hyperthyroidism and ophthalmopathy.

The material was peripheral blood mononuclear cells (PBMCs), obtained at new diagnosis, from a patient treated with antithyroid drugs. Receptors were obtained from a man aged 18 to 29 with Graves disease. CDR3s include the opening cysteine and the closing phenylalanine or tryptophan. D genes are given only for firm matches. Clone size is not always given. Where it is, it says once, few, many or a class for expanded clones.

length | J | size | V | D | DNA | CDR3
15 | TRBJ2-5 | many | TRBV6-2/TRBV6-3 | - | TGTGCCAGCAGTTACGGGACGGGGGCCCAAGAGACCCAGTACTTC | CASSYGTGAQETQYF
15 | TRBJ1-6 | many | TRBV2 | TRBD1 | TGTGCCAGCACCCCGATAGGGGGCTCTAGGTCACCCCTCCACTTT | CASTPIGGSRSPLHF
14 | TRBJ1-5 | - | TRBV6-1 | - | TGTGCCAGTACCGATAGGGGACTCAATCAGCCCCAGCATTTT | CASTDRGLNQPQHF
15 | TRBJ2-7 | few | TRBV20-1 | TRBD2 | TGCAGTGCTAGTCACCCGGGACTAGCGTCCTACGAGCAGTACTTC | CSASHPGLASYEQYF
16 | TRBJ2-7 | - | TRBV20-1 | - | TGCAGTGCTAGAGATGCCACCGGGACACGGACGTCCGAGCAGTACTTC | CSARDATGTRTSEQYF
12 | TRBJ2-1 | few | TRBV29-1 | - | TGCAGCGTTGAAGGGGGGTGGGATGAGCAGTTCTTC | CSVEGGWDEQFF
16 | TRBJ1-1 | many | TRBV6-2/TRBV6-3 | - | TGTGCCAGCAGTGAACGGCCTGGCAGGACGAACACTGAAGCTTTCTTT | CASSERPGRTNTEAFF
13 | TRBJ2-7 | few | TRBV2 | - | TGTGCCAGCAGACAGGGAGTCCTATACGAGCAGTACTTC | CASRQGVLYEQYF
16 | TRBJ2-1 | - | TRBV5-1 | TRBD2 | TGCGCCAGCAGCTTAACTAGCGGGAGTATCGACAATGAGCAGTTCTTC | CASSLTSGSIDNEQFF
13 | TRBJ2-3 | few | TRBV15 | - | TGTGCCACCAGCAGAGATCCCGTGGAAACGCAGTATTTT | CATSRDPVETQYF
15 | TRBJ2-1 | many | TRBV29-1 | TRBD1 | TGCAGCGTTGAGGGTGGACAGGGGTTAATCAATGAGCAGTTCTTC | CSVEGGQGLINEQFF
15 | TRBJ2-5 | many | TRBV12-3/TRBV12-4 | - | TGTGCCAGCAGATCCAACAGGGAGGGTGGAGAGACCCAGTACTTC | CASRSNREGGETQYF
13 | TRBJ1-6 | many | TRBV30 | - | TGTGCCTGGAGTGGGGACCTTAATTCACCCCTCCACTTT | CAWSGDLNSPLHF
17 | TRBJ2-7 | few | TRBV9 | TRBD2 | TGTGCCAGCAGCGTAGCGGAGGCTAGCGGGGGGTCCTACGAGCAGTACTTC | CASSVAEASGGSYEQYF
15 | TRBJ1-2 | few | TRBV6-1 | - | TGTGCCACCGGGAAAACAGAGTTCTTTGGCTATGGCTACACCTTC | CATGKTEFFGYGYTF
16 | TRBJ1-4 | few | TRBV9 | - | TGTGCCAGCAGCGCCAGCCCCAGGGCAACTAATGAAAAACTGTTTTTT | CASSASPRATNEKLFF
14 | TRBJ2-2 | - | TRBV7-9 | - | TGTGCCAGCAGCTTATGGCTGAACACCGGGGAGCTGTTTTTT | CASSLWLNTGELFF
15 | TRBJ1-5 | many | TRBV18 | TRBD1 | TGTGCCAGCTCATATGGCCAGGGGGCCAATCAGCCCCAGCATTTT | CASSYGQGANQPQHF
14 | TRBJ2-3 | few | TRBV29-1 | TRBD1 | TGCAGCGTCAGAGACAGGGGGGGCACAGATACGCAGTATTTT | CSVRDRGGTDTQYF
13 | TRBJ2-7 | many | TRBV29-1 | - | TGCAGCGTTGTCCGGGCGGAGTCCTACGAGCAGTACTTC | CSVVRAESYEQYF
14 | TRBJ1-2 | - | TRBV19 | TRBD1 | TGTGCCAGTAGCTATTCGACAGGGTTCTATGGCTACACCTTC | CASSYSTGFYGYTF
15 | TRBJ1-2 | - | TRBV5-1 | TRBD1 | TGCGCCAGCAGCTCGGACGTAACAGGGGCCAGTGGCTACACCTTC | CASSSDVTGASGYTF
16 | TRBJ2-7 | few | TRBV11-2 | - | TGTGCCAGCAGCCAGGGGCCGGGGGCGGGGGCCTACGAGCAGTACTTC | CASSQGPGAGAYEQYF
15 | TRBJ2-3 | - | TRBV9 | TRBD2 | TGTGCCAGCAGCCTCTCCGGGACTAGCTCGGATACGCAGTATTTT | CASSLSGTSSDTQYF
12 | TRBJ2-7 | many | TRBV28 | - | TGTGCCAGCAGTTTTCGCCCCTACGAGCAGTACTTC | CASSFRPYEQYF
16 | TRBJ2-1 | many | TRBV2 | TRBD2 | TGTGCCAGCAGTGGTAGTAGGCGGGAGGGCGGGAATGAGCAGTTCTTC | CASSGSRREGGNEQFF
15 | TRBJ2-6 | - | TRBV5-1 | - | TGCGCCAGCAGCTTGCTTAACTCTGGGGCCAACGTCCTGACTTTC | CASSLLNSGANVLTF